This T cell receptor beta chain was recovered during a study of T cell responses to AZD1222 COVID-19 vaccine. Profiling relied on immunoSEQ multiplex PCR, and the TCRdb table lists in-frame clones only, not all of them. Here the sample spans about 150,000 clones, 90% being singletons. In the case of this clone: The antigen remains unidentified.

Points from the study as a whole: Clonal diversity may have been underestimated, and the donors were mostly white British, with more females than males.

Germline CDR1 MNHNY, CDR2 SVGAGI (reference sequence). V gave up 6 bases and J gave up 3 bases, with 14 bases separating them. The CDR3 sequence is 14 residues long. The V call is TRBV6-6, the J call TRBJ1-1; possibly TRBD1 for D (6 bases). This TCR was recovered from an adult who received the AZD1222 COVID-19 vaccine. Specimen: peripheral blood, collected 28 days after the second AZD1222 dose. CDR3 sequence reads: CASSYNRADTEAFF. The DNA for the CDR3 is TGTGCCAGCAGCTATAACAGGGCTGACACTGAAGCTTTCTTT.